The clone carrying this T cell receptor (beta chain) has only a few counts. Its cognate antigen is unknown. This entry comes from a study of T-cell reconstitution after alpha-beta-depleted transplantation in children. General study points: Reportedly, alpha-beta T cells present about two months post-transplant originated from several hundred expanded clones of graft origin.

The CDR3 consists of 18 residues. V lost 0 bases to trimming and J lost 4 bases; unmatched junction nucleotides: 13. Germline CDR1 DFQATT, CDR2 SNEGSKA (reference sequence). Researchers prepared the TCRbeta library using unique molecular identifiers, the study reports. TCRdb called the PCR reads again in MiXCR, with one record for every CDR3 protein. Of around 500,000 distinct CDR3 sequences detected, under 30% appear once; the ten largest clones hold roughly 15%. The sequencing here drew on PBMCs, mostly from graft donor cells, taken 360 days after TCRalphabeta/CD19-depleted stem cell transplant. The receptor comes from a boy less than two years old who had a stem cell transplant for acute myeloid leukemia, so the T cells may come from the graft donor. This sequence joins TRBV20-1 and TRBJ2-7, with TRBD2 matching over 12 bases. CDR3: CSARDLPSGGAFGYEQYF. CDR3 sequence (DNA): TGCAGTGCTAGAGATCTGCCTAGCGGGGGGGCGTTTGGGTACGAGCAGTACTTC.